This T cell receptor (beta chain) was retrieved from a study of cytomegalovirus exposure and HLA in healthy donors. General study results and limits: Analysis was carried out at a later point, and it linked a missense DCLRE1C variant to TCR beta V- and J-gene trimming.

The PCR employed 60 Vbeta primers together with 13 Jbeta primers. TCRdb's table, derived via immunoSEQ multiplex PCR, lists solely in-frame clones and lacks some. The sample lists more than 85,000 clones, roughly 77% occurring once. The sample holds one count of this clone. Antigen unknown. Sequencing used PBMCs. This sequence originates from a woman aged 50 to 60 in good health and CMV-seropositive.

The CDR3 reads CASSLQGPDTQYF. CDR3 sequence (DNA): TGTGCCAGCAGCTTACAGGGCCCAGATACGCAGTATTTT. The chain uses TRBV11-2 and TRBJ2-3, with D perhaps matching TRBD1 (5 bases). This CDR3 has 13 residues. The germline V and J ends were trimmed by 2 bases and 4 bases, with 7 bases remaining between them. CDR1 and CDR2 (germline): SGHAT, FQNNGV. Combining the CDR3 with reference TRBV11-2 and TRBJ2-3 gives the whole variable domain EAGVAQSPRYKIIEKRQSVAFWCNPISGHATLYWYQQILGQGPKLLIQFQNNGVVDDSQLPKDRFSAERLKGVDSTLKIQPAKLEDSAVYLCASSLQGPDTQYFGPGTRLTVL.